These 11 T cell receptor beta chains were sequenced from one sample in a study of cytomegalovirus exposure and HLA in healthy donors. Both 60 Vbeta primers and 13 Jbeta primers went into the PCR. Some clones are missing from TCRdb's copy, which holds only in-frame ones; the method was immunoSEQ multiplex PCR. The top ten clones hold 5.3% of a sample with around 130,000 clones, about four fifths of them seen once. What was sequenced was PBMCs. The source of these receptors is a man aged 25 to 40 in good health and CMV-seronegative.

The V gene is TRBV19, the J gene TRBJ2-1; 7 nucleotides match TRBD1. CDR3 size: 14 residues. Germline loops: CDR1 LNHDA, CDR2 SQIVND (reference sequence). Unmatched junction bases numbered 4, after V lost 2 bases and J lost 6 bases. This CDR3 is CASSITGEGNEQFF. The CDR3 nucleotides read TGTGCCAGTAGTATAACAGGGGAAGGCAATGAGCAGTTCTTC.

As regards this clone: A read error may account for a junction end that differs from germline. CDR3 loop: CATSRAPGGINEQYF. DNA for the CDR3: TGCGCCACCAGCAGGGCCCCCGGGGGGATCAACGAGCAGTACTTC. The rearrangement links TRBV5-1 to TRBJ2-7, with 7 positions matching TRBD2. CDR3 length: 15 residues. In germline, CDR1 is SGHRS, CDR2 YFSETQ.

The chain carries TRBV11-3 and TRBJ1-5; the D is unclear. Germline CDR1 SGHNT, CDR2 YENEEA. The CDR3 has 13 amino acids. Trimming removed 2 bases at V and 3 bases at J, with 5 bases between. CDR3 coding DNA: TGTGCCAGCAGCTTACAAAACAATCAGCCCCAGCATTTT. As protein: CASSLQNNQPQHF.

V gene TRBV4-3 combines with J gene TRBJ2-5; D call uncertain. The last part of the DNA fits TRBJ2-7 better; the J call may be wrong. Germline V gene lookup returns CDR1 LGHNA and CDR2 YSLEER. The CDR3 runs to 15 residues. CDR3 DNA sequence: TGCGCCAGCAGCCAAGATTCGGCAGACGACTACGAGCAGTACTTC. This codes for CASSQDSADDYEQYF.

The chain is built from TRBV25-1 and TRBJ2-2; D unclear. The CDR3 has 15 amino acids. Trimming cost V 3 bases and J 1 base, with 9 bases left between them. The germline V gene has CDR1 MGHDK and CDR2 SYGVNS. The CDR3 reads CASSDVQKNTGELFF. CDR3 nucleotide sequence: TGTGCCAGCAGTGATGTGCAGAAGAACACCGGGGAGCTGTTTTTT.

The chain combines TRBV2 with TRBJ1-4; TRBD1 matches at 10 bases. V shed 7 bases, J shed 5 bases, and the junction held 4 bases outside the gene matches. CDR1 is SNHLY and CDR2 is FYNNEI in the germline V gene. CDR3 size: 14 residues. The CDR3 here is CASTWDRGNEKLFF. The CDR3 DNA is TGTGCCAGCACTTGGGACAGGGGAAATGAAAAACTGTTTTTT.

J is TRBJ2-3 and V is TRBV10-2; no reliable D call. Trimming pared 2 bases from V and 6 bases from J, leaving 3 bases between. This CDR3 spans 11 amino acids. Germline-derived CDR1 and CDR2 are WSHSY and SAAADI. CDR3 sequence: CASSELDTQYF. The CDR3 bases are TGCGCCAGCAGTGAGCTGGATACGCAGTATTTT.

The V and J genes are TRBV5-1 and TRBJ1-3; TRBD1 aligns across 8 bases. The CDR3 has 16 residues. The germline V gene encodes CDR1 SGHRS and CDR2 YFSETQ. V trimming: 4 bases; J trimming: 0 bases; junction bases outside the gene matches: 6. Here the CDR3 reads CASSTRTGSSGNTIYF. DNA for the CDR3: TGCGCCAGCAGCACCCGGACAGGGAGCTCTGGAAACACCATATATTTT. The variable domain in full, with the rest retrieved from reference TRBV5-1 and TRBJ1-3, is KAGVTQTPRYLIKTRGQQVTLSCSPISGHRSVSWYQQTPGQGLQFLFEYFSETQRNKGNFPGRFSGRQFSNSRSEMNVSTLELGDSALYLCASSTRTGSSGNTIYFGEGSWLTVV.

The chain has TRBV4-1 and TRBJ1-6; no firm D call. This CDR3 region has 16 residues. V gave up 1 base and J gave up 8 bases, with 15 bases separating them. Looked up from germline, CDR1 is MGHRA and CDR2 is YSYEKL. The CDR3 protein is CASSQGVGSGDSPLHF. The DNA of the CDR3 is TGCGCCAGCAGCCAAGGAGTCGGCAGCGGGGATTCACCCCTCCACTTT.

This rearrangement joins TRBV18 to TRBJ1-1; D is possibly TRBD1 (6 bases). The germline CDR1 and CDR2 sequences are KGHSH and LQKENI. This CDR3 has 15 amino acids. Trimming cost V 1 base and J 5 bases, with 14 bases left between them. As DNA, the CDR3 is TGTGCCAGCTCACCACTGGGGGCCGTGCGGACTGAAGCTTTCTTT. The encoded protein is CASSPLGAVRTEAFF.

The chain links TRBV2 to TRBJ2-2, with D possibly TRBD2 on 5 matching bases. This CDR3 has 13 amino acids. V lost 4 bases to trimming and J lost 6 bases, with 9 bases between them. The germline CDR1 and CDR2 sequences are SNHLY and FYNNEI. CDR3 sequence reads: CASSVEEAGELFF. The CDR3 nucleotides read TGTGCCAGCAGTGTCGAGGAGGCCGGGGAGCTGTTTTTT.